The present entry profiles one T cell receptor (beta chain) with its context. This sample stems from a study of T cell repertoires in cytomegalovirus infection. Study-level information: The public TCR beta signatures pointed to both CMV infection and matching HLA type.

TCRdb reprocessed the reads via MiXCR and lists one record per CDR3 protein. The table has 680,000 or so distinct CDR3 sequences, about a third seen once. V was trimmed by 5 bases and J by 7 bases, leaving 17 bases between them. This CDR3 spans 14 amino acids. In germline, CDR1 is MDHEN, CDR2 SYDVKM. The rearrangement uses TRBV28 and TRBJ1-2, with D tentatively TRBD1 (5 bases). This receptor was taken from a human donor in good health (CMV status not recorded). Some clones in this sample may be carry-over from other donors' samples. Specimen: PBMCs. CDR3 in DNA: TGTGCCAGCAGTCCCCCGGTAGCAGGGAGTGGCTACACCTTC. Its translation: CASSPPVAGSGYTF.